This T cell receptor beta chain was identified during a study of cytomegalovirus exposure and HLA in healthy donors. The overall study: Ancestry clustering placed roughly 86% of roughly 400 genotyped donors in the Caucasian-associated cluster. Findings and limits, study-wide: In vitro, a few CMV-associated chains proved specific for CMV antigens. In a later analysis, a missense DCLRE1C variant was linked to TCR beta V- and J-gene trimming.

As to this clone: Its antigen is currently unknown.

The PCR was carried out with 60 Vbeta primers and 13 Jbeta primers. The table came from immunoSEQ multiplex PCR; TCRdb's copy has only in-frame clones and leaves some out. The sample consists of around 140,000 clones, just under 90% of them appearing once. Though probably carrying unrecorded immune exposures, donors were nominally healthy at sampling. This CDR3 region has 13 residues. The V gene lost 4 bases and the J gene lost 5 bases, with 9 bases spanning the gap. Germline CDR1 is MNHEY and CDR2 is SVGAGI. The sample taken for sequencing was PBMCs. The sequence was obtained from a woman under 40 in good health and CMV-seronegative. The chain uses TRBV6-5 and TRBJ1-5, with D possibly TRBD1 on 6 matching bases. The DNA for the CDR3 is TGTGCCAGCAGTTGGACAGTATATCAGCCCCAGCATTTT. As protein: CASSWTVYQPQHF.